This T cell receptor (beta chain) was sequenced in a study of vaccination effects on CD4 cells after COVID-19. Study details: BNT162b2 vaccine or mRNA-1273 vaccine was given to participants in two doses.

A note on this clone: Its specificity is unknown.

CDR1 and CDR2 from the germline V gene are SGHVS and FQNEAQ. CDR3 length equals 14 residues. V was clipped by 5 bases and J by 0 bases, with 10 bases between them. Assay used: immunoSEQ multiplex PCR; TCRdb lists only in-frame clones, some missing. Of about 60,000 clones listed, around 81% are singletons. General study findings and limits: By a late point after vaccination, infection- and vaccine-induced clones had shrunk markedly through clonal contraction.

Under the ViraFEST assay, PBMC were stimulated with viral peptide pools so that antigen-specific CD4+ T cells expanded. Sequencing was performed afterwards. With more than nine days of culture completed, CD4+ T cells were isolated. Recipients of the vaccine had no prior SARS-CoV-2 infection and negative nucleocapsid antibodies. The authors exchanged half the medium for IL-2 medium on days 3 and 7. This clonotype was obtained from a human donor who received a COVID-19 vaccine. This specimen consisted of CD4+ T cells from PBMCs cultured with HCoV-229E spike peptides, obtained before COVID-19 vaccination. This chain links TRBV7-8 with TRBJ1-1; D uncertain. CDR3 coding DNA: TGTGCCAGCAGCCGAGACATAATGAACACTGAAGCTTTCTTT. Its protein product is CASSRDIMNTEAFF.